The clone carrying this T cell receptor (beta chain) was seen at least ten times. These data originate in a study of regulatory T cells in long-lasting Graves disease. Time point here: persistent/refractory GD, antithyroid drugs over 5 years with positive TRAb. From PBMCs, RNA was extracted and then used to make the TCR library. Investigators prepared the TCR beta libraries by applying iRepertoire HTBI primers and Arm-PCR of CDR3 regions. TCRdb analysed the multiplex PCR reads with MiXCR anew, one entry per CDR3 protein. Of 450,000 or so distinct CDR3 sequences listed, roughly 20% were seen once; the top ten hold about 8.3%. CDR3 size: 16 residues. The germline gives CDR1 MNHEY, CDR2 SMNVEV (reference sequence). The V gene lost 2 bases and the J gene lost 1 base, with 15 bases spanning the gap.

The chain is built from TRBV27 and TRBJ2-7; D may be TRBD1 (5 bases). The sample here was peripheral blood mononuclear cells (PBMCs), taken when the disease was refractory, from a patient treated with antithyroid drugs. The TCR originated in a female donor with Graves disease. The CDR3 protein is CASSLRLDTTSYEQYF. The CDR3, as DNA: TGTGCCAGCAGTTTAAGGCTGGACACCACGTCCTACGAGCAGTACTTC.